This T cell receptor (beta chain) originates from a study of OX40 agonist ivuxolimab in advanced cancers. Germline assignment: CDR1 MNHNY and CDR2 SVGAGI (reference sequence). The CDR3 covers 13 residues. Trimming cost V 6 bases and J 7 bases; bases outside gene matches: 8. This clone was seen just once. Measured with immunoSEQ multiplex PCR; TCRdb has only the in-frame clones, and not every one. The repertoire holds about 68,000 clones, with roughly 84% as singletons. The V gene is TRBV6-6, the J gene TRBJ1-2, with TRBD1 matching over 7 bases. The sample in question was CD4+ or CD8+ T cells sorted from blood, obtained in a trial of the OX40 agonist ivuxolimab. The TCR originated in an adult with an advanced solid tumor such as melanoma, head and neck, liver or kidney cancer. The CDR3 loop reads CASRRGREAGYTF. In DNA, the CDR3 is TGTGCCAGCAGAAGGGGGCGAGAGGCTGGCTACACCTTC.